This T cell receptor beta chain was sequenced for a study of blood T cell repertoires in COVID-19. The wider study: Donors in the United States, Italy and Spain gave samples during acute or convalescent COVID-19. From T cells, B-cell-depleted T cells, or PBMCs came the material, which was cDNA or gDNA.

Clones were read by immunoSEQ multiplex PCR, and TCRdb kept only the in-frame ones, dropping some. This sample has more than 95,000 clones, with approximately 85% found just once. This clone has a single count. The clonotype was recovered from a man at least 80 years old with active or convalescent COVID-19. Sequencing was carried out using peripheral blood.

The DNA of the CDR3 is TGTGCCAGCACCCGGGACAAGGAGTACTTC. It translates to CASTRDKEYF. The chain recombines TRBV6-5 with TRBJ2-7; maybe TRBD1 (6 bases). V lost 7 bases to trimming and J lost 11 bases, with 12 bases between them. Germline CDR1 reads MNHEY; CDR2 reads SVGAGI. The CDR3 totals 10 residues.